What follows are 27 T cell receptor beta chains derived from one specimen sequenced in a study of OX40 agonist ivuxolimab in advanced cancers. The table came from immunoSEQ multiplex PCR; TCRdb's copy has only in-frame clones and leaves some out. There are 45,000 to 70,000 clones in the sample; about 82% occur only once, and approximately 1% lies in the top ten. The material sequenced was CD4+ or CD8+ T cells sorted from blood, taken in a trial of the OX40 agonist ivuxolimab. These receptors came from an adult with an advanced solid tumor such as melanoma, head and neck, liver or kidney cancer.

The gene calls are TRBV19 and TRBJ1-3; TRBD1 matches 7 bases. V trimming: 6 bases; J trimming: 0 bases; junction bases outside the gene matches: 5. CDR3 size: 15 residues. Germline values: CDR1 LNHDA, CDR2 SQIVND (reference sequence). This CDR3 is CASSLDRSSGNTIYF. As DNA, the CDR3 is TGTGCCAGTAGCCTGGACAGGAGCTCTGGAAACACCATATATTTT.

The chain joins TRBV18 to TRBJ2-5, with D hard to call. Germline CDR1 and CDR2: KGHSH and LQKENI. V lost 4 bases, J lost 4 bases, and 7 bases lay in between. The CDR3 spans 12 residues. The CDR3 region has the DNA TGTGCCAGCTCACTCATAGCAGAGACCCAGTACTTC. Protein: CASSLIAETQYF.

This chain connects TRBV5-1 to TRBJ1-6; 8 bases are a match to TRBD1. V lost 3 bases and J lost 9; bases outside the gene matches: 8. Germline CDR1 SGHRS, CDR2 YFSETQ. The CDR3 is 15 amino acids. In DNA form, the CDR3 reads TGCGCCAGCAGCTACAGACAGGGGCCGAGTTCACCCCTCCACTTT. Translating it yields CASSYRQGPSSPLHF.

This chain links TRBV18 with TRBJ2-7; TRBD1 agrees at 8 bases. The CDR3 contains 15 residues. V lost 3 bases and J lost 0; bases outside the gene matches: 4. CDR1 KGHSH and CDR2 LQKENI come from the germline V gene. In nucleotides, the CDR3 is TGTGCCAGCTCACCCCGCAGGGGGCTCTCCTACGAGCAGTACTTC. Translated, it gives CASSPRRGLSYEQYF. Complete variable domain (other parts from reference TRBV18 and TRBJ2-7): NAGVMQNPRHLVRRRGQEARLRCSPMKGHSHVYWYRQLPEEGLKFMVYLQKENIIDESGMPKERFSAEFPKEGPSILRIQQVVRGDSAAYFCASSPRRGLSYEQYFGPGTRLTVT.

This rearrangement joins TRBV18 to TRBJ1-6, with TRBD1 as a possible D gene (5 bases). The CDR3 loop spans 17 amino acids. Germline V gives CDR1 KGHSH, CDR2 LQKENI. Trimming cost V 2 bases and J 0 bases, with 11 bases left between them. DNA of the CDR3: TGTGCCAGCTCACCATCTGCAGGGAGCTCCTATAATTCACCCCTCCACTTT. This codes for CASSPSAGSSYNSPLHF.

This clone came up once. The V call is TRBV6-5, the J call TRBJ2-7; 8 bases map to TRBD1. The CDR3 totals 16 residues. Germline loops: CDR1 MNHEY, CDR2 SVGAGI. Germline trimming cut 2 bases from V and 3 bases from J; bases unmatched to any gene: 9. In nucleotides, the CDR3 is TGTGCCAGCAGTTACGTCGGGACAGGTCCATTCTACGAGCAGTACTTC. Its protein product is CASSYVGTGPFYEQYF.

The gene calls are TRBV6-1 and TRBJ2-1; TRBD2 agrees at 10 bases. Germline values: CDR1 MNHNS, CDR2 SASEGT. The junction had 9 bases not matched to a gene; V was cut back by 1 base and J by 15 bases. The CDR3 spans 14 residues. CDR3 nucleotide sequence: TGTGCCAGCAGTGAAGGGGAGCGGGGGGGCTTTCGGTTCTTC. This sequence encodes CASSEGERGGFRFF.

CDR3 coding DNA: TGTGCCAGCAGGGCAGGGGGCACCACCGGGGAGCTGTTTTTT. It encodes CASRAGGTTGELFF. The V gene is TRBV2, the J gene TRBJ2-2, with 8 bases matching TRBD1. The CDR3 runs 14 residues. Germline assignment: CDR1 SNHLY and CDR2 FYNNEI. V gave up 6 bases and J gave up 4 bases; unmatched junction bases: 4.

The chain links TRBV19 to TRBJ2-7; perhaps TRBD2 as D (6 bases). The CDR3 extends over 14 amino acids. Trimming stripped 0 bases from V and 2 bases from J, with 8 bases between. Germline V gene sequence: CDR1 LNHDA, CDR2 SQIVND (reference sequence). CDR3 sequence (DNA): TGTGCCAGTAGTATAGATCTAGCGACCTACGAGCAGTACTTC. As protein: CASSIDLATYEQYF.

V gene TRBV6-1 combines with J gene TRBJ2-3; possible D gene TRBD2, 6 bases. V lost 10 bases and J lost 4, with 15 bases in between. Germline CDR1 reads MNHNS; CDR2 reads SASEGT. The CDR3 extends over 13 amino acids. This chain's CDR3 is CATSWGVADTQYF. CDR3 nucleotide sequence: TGTGCCACCTCGTGGGGGGTAGCAGATACGCAGTATTTT.

V is TRBV5-8 and J is TRBJ1-2; 8 bases align to TRBD1. CDR1 and CDR2 from the germline V gene are SGHTS and YDEGEE. Unmatched junction bases numbered 7, after V lost 1 base and J lost 8 bases. This CDR3 spans 14 amino acids. The CDR3, as DNA: TGTGCCAGCAGCTTGCCGACAGGGGCTTACGGCTACACCTTC. This gives the protein CASSLPTGAYGYTF.

The rearrangement joins TRBV10-3 to TRBJ2-7; possible D gene TRBD2, 6 bases. Per the germline V gene, CDR1 is ENHRY and CDR2 is SYGVKD. The CDR3 extends over 16 amino acids. The ends were cut back, 3 bases at V and 3 bases at J, with 18 bases in the middle. The CDR3 loop is CAISDEGFGGNYEQYF. CDR3 coding DNA: TGTGCCATCAGTGACGAGGGGTTCGGAGGGAACTACGAGCAGTACTTC.

The chain links TRBV19 to TRBJ2-1; TRBD2 matches 9 bases. V gave up 9 bases and J gave up 5 bases; unmatched junction bases: 8. The CDR3 has 14 residues. Germline CDR1 LNHDA, CDR2 SQIVND (reference sequence). CDR3 amino acids: CASASGTSNNEQFF. In nucleotides, the CDR3 is TGTGCCAGCGCATCCGGGACTAGCAACAATGAGCAGTTCTTC.

The chain carries TRBV18 and TRBJ1-1; the D gene is possibly TRBD1 (6 bases). This CDR3 spans 16 amino acids. Germline CDR1 and CDR2: KGHSH and LQKENI. Trimming cost V 0 bases and J 3 bases, with 14 bases left between them. CDR3 residues: CASSPPGRAGDTEAFF. The CDR3 bases are TGTGCCAGCTCACCACCGGGTCGGGCAGGGGACACTGAAGCTTTCTTT.

This clone was recorded a few times. This sequence joins TRBV7-9 and TRBJ2-2, with unresolved D. Trimming removed 0 bases at V and 1 base at J, with 3 bases between. Germline-derived CDR1 and CDR2 are SEHNR and FQNEAQ (reference sequence). This CDR3 has 14 residues. CDR3 bases: TGTGCCAGCAGCTTAGCGGGGAACACCGGGGAGCTGTTTTTT. It yields the protein CASSLAGNTGELFF.

V is TRBV6-5 and J is TRBJ2-5; perhaps TRBD2 as D (5 bases). V lost 5 bases and J 4 bases, leaving 17 bases between the germline ends. This CDR3 is built from 15 residues. Germline loops: CDR1 MNHEY, CDR2 SVGAGI. The CDR3: CASSKDRRGSETQYF. Here the CDR3 DNA reads TGTGCCAGCAGTAAGGACCGCCGGGGATCAGAGACCCAGTACTTC.

This clone was seen more than once but under ten times. The chain uses TRBV12-5 and TRBJ1-6; D ambiguous. Germline CDR1 is LGHNT and CDR2 is FRNRAP. Trimming took 1 base from V and 10 from J, leaving 5 bases between them. The CDR3 sequence is 12 residues long. CDR3 amino acids: CASGLALSPLHF. DNA for the CDR3: TGTGCTAGTGGTTTGGCTTTATCACCCCTCCACTTT.

The chain is built from TRBV5-1 and TRBJ2-2, with D possibly matching TRBD1 (5 bases). The CDR3 spans 14 residues. Germline V gene data show CDR1 as SGHRS and CDR2 as YFSETQ. The V end lost 1 base, the J end lost 4 bases, and 8 bases lay between the germline ends. The CDR3 here is CASSLQGGTGELFF. In DNA, the CDR3 is TGCGCCAGCAGCTTGCAGGGTGGCACCGGGGAGCTGTTTTTT.

The chain is built from TRBV7-2 and TRBJ2-7; 9 positions match TRBD1. Trimming at V came to 5 bases and at J to 2 bases, leaving 4 bases not matched to a gene. There are 14 residues in the CDR3. The germline gives CDR1 SGHTA, CDR2 FQGNSA. CDR3 protein: CASSRQGETYEQYF. CDR3 DNA: TGTGCCAGCAGCCGACAGGGGGAGACCTACGAGCAGTACTTC.

This chain links TRBV4-1 with TRBJ1-4; 8 nucleotides align to TRBD1. The V segment lost 2 bases and the J segment 5 bases; nucleotides outside the gene matches: 7. There are 16 residues in the CDR3. Germline loops: CDR1 MGHRA, CDR2 YSYEKL. The CDR3: CASSQMPGQGNEKLFF. CDR3 nucleotides: TGCGCCAGCAGCCAAATGCCAGGACAGGGAAATGAAAAACTGTTTTTT.

V and J are TRBV18 and TRBJ2-7; the D gene is possibly TRBD1 (6 bases). Germline V gene sequence: CDR1 KGHSH, CDR2 LQKENI. The CDR3 runs 13 residues. V lost 5 bases and J 4 bases, leaving 12 bases between the germline ends. CDR3 sequence (DNA): TGTGCCAGCTCAACCGGGACAAAATACGAGCAGTACTTC. It yields the protein CASSTGTKYEQYF.

The rearrangement uses TRBV30 and TRBJ1-1; 9 bases are shared with TRBD1. The germline V gene has CDR1 GTSNPN and CDR2 SVGIG (reference sequence). Trimming removed 2 bases from V and 8 bases from J; junction bases left unmatched: 30. The CDR3 totals 21 residues. The CDR3: CAWSFGTGLSRLFRGALEAFF. DNA for the CDR3: TGTGCCTGGAGTTTTGGGACAGGGCTTTCCAGGCTTTTTCGTGGTGCCCTGGAAGCTTTCTTT.

V and J are TRBV15 and TRBJ1-2, with TRBD1 identical over 9 bases. This CDR3 contains 16 residues. The V gene end was trimmed by 0 bases and the J gene end by 6 bases; junction bases not matched to a gene: 8. Germline assignment: CDR1 LNHNV and CDR2 YYDKDF (reference sequence). The CDR3 reads CATSRDGGRTGDGYTF. The CDR3 DNA reads TGTGCCACCAGCAGAGATGGGGGGCGGACAGGGGATGGCTACACCTTC.

The chain has TRBV11-3 and TRBJ1-1; D is undetermined. The germline gives CDR1 SGHNT, CDR2 YENEEA. V was clipped by 5 bases and J by 0 bases, with 7 bases between them. The CDR3 length is 13 residues. The CDR3: CASSQNMNTEAFF. In DNA form, the CDR3 reads TGTGCCAGCAGCCAAAACATGAACACTGAAGCTTTCTTT. Filled out from reference TRBV11-3 and TRBJ1-1, the complete variable domain reads EAGVVQSPRYKIIEKKQPVAFWCNPISGHNTLYWYLQNLGQGPELLIRYENEEAVDDSQLPKDRFSAERLKGVDSTLKIQPAELGDSAVYLCASSQNMNTEAFFGQGTRLTVV.

The genes are TRBV29-1 and TRBJ2-6; possibly TRBD1 for D (5 bases). Trimming removed 1 base at V and 2 bases at J, with 9 bases between. The CDR3 covers 15 residues. Germline V CDR1 and CDR2: SQVTM, ANQGSEA. CDR3 in DNA: TGCAGCGTTGAAGTACAGGTCGCTGGGGCCAACGTCCTGACTTTC. Protein sequence: CSVEVQVAGANVLTF.

The chain has TRBV5-8 and TRBJ2-3, with 11 bases lining up with TRBD1. V was pared by 4 bases and J by 4 bases, with 11 bases of the junction left unmatched. The CDR3 has 17 residues. Per germline, CDR1 SGHTS and CDR2 YDEGEE. CDR3 residues: CASSRRAGTGGADTQYF. The CDR3 DNA is TGTGCCAGCAGCCGCCGCGCCGGGACAGGGGGAGCAGATACGCAGTATTTT.

This rearrangement joins TRBV5-1 to TRBJ1-3, with no clear D. The V end lost 0 bases, the J end lost 0 bases, and 1 base lay between the germline ends. The CDR3 consists of 13 residues. Germline V gene lookup returns CDR1 SGHRS and CDR2 YFSETQ. CDR3 bases: TGCGCCAGCAGCTTGGACTCTGGAAACACCATATATTTT. This codes for CASSLDSGNTIYF. Together with reference TRBV5-1 and TRBJ1-3, the CDR3 gives the full variable domain: KAGVTQTPRYLIKTRGQQVTLSCSPISGHRSVSWYQQTPGQGLQFLFEYFSETQRNKGNFPGRFSGRQFSNSRSEMNVSTLELGDSALYLCASSLDSGNTIYFGEGSWLTVV.